This T cell receptor (beta chain) was obtained from a study of T cell repertoires in cytomegalovirus infection. Looking at the study overall: The authors used CMV epitopes that were HLA-C-restricted (recently identified) and HLA-B-restricted (well studied). Based on public TCR beta signatures, there were indications of CMV infection and of a matching HLA type.

Deletions cut 1 base from V and 5 bases from J, with 8 bases between. Germline V gene data show CDR1 as LNHNV and CDR2 as YYDKDF (reference sequence). This CDR3 has 13 residues. TCRdb re-called the reads through MiXCR, storing one row per CDR3 protein. The sample lists more than 85,000 distinct CDR3 sequences, around 30% occurring once. Study observations and caveats: HLA-C-restricted TCR beta clonotypes specific for CMV led the ex vivo response. Totalled public TCR beta family frequency picked out people who carried CMV plus the relevant HLA.

This clonotype was picked up a small number of times. Its antigen is currently unknown. Sequencing used CD8+ T cells from cultured PBMCs, obtained from culture after CMV antigen stimulation. The source of this sequence is a human donor in good health (CMV status not recorded). Some clones in this sample may be carry-over from other donors' samples. V gene TRBV15 combines with J gene TRBJ2-5; unclear D gene. CDR3 protein: CATSRGWKETQYF. As DNA, the CDR3 is TGTGCCACCAGCAGAGGATGGAAGGAGACCCAGTACTTC.